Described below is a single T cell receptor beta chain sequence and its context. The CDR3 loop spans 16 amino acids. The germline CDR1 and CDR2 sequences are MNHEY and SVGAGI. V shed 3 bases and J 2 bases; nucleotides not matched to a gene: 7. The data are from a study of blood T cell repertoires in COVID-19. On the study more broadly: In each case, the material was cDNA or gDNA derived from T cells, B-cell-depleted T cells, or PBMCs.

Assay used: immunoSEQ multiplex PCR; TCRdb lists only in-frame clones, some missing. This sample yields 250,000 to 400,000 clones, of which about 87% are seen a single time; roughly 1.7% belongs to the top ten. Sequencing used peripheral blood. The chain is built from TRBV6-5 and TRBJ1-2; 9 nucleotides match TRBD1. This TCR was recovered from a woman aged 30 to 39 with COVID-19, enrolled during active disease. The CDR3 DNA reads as TGTGCCAGCAGTTATGGGACAGGGACATTCAACTATGGCTACACCTTC. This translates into CASSYGTGTFNYGYTF.